One sample yielded the 15 T cell receptor beta chains listed below, sequenced in a study of blood T cell repertoires in COVID-19. TCRdb keeps only in-frame clones here, not all; method: immunoSEQ multiplex PCR. This repertoire shows a few hundred thousand clones, about nine tenths found once; its top ten account for about 3%. Sequencing was carried out using PBMCs or T cells enriched from blood (not recorded which). The source of these receptors is a woman in her 50s who had recovered from COVID-19.

This clone has a single count. V usage is TRBV3-1 (or the pseudogene TRBV3-2) and J usage is TRBJ2-2; 12 nucleotides agree with TRBD1. With 2 bases clipped from V and 7 bases from J, the junction kept 11 bases outside the gene matches. This CDR3 comprises 18 residues. CDR1 is LGHDT and CDR2 is YNNKEL in the germline V gene (reference sequence). The CDR3 loop is CASSQLSGTGGANGELFF. The CDR3 DNA follows: TGTGCCAGCAGCCAACTCTCCGGGACAGGGGGCGCGAACGGGGAGCTGTTTTTT.

The chain links TRBV11-2 to TRBJ2-5; 10 bases align to TRBD2. The V and J ends lost 5 bases and 5 bases, in that order; junction bases with no gene match: 8. Germline assignment: CDR1 SGHAT and CDR2 FQNNGV. This CDR3 has 15 amino acids. Written as DNA, the CDR3 is TGTGCCAGCAGCACCCGGACTAGCGGAGGGGAGACCCAGTACTTC. Translation gives CASSTRTSGGETQYF.

The chain employs TRBV7-2 and TRBJ2-2; D perhaps matches TRBD1 (6 bases). V was clipped by 2 bases and J by 5 bases, with 12 bases between them. This CDR3 has 15 residues. Germline CDR1 SGHTA, CDR2 FQGNSA. CDR3 nucleotide sequence: TGTGCCAGCAGCTTACGACAGGCTTTGACCGGGGAGCTGTTTTTT. This encodes CASSLRQALTGELFF.

This clone was detected only once. The rearrangement joins TRBV28 to TRBJ2-2; maybe TRBD1 (6 bases). Trimming took off 7 bases at V and 3 bases at J, with 12 bases between the two ends. Germline V CDR1 and CDR2: MDHEN, SYDVKM. The CDR3 length is 14 residues. CDR3 bases: TGTGCCAGCAAGACAGGAGTCCACACCGGGGAGCTGTTTTTT. Translated, it gives CASKTGVHTGELFF.

The CDR3 reads CASSSSTSGRSGYEQYF. For the CDR3, the DNA is TGTGCCAGCAGTTCCTCGACTAGCGGGAGGAGTGGATATGAGCAGTACTTC. The chain couples TRBV27 to TRBJ2-7, with 13 bases matching TRBD2. V gave up 4 bases and J gave up 7 bases; unmatched junction bases: 13. Germline V gives CDR1 MNHEY, CDR2 SMNVEV (reference sequence). The CDR3 length is 17 residues.

The chain combines TRBV15 with TRBJ1-5; no definite D call. Trimming removed 5 bases from V and 6 bases from J, with 14 bases in between. The germline V gene has CDR1 LNHNV and CDR2 YYDKDF (reference sequence). The CDR3 runs to 14 residues. The CDR3 DNA reads TGTGCCACCAGCCCTGAGTCCGTCGGTCAGCCCCAGCATTTT. It translates to CATSPESVGQPQHF.

This sequence joins TRBV11-2 and TRBJ2-7; tentatively, D is TRBD2 (5 bases). Trimming cost V 1 base and J 4 bases, with 26 bases left between them. The CDR3 is 19 amino acids. Looked up from germline, CDR1 is SGHAT and CDR2 is FQNNGV. CDR3: CASSLGGYVDVTNKYEQYF. In DNA, the CDR3 is TGTGCCAGCAGCTTAGGAGGGTATGTCGACGTGACTAATAAATACGAGCAGTACTTC.

The V and J genes are TRBV6-5 and TRBJ2-7; D uncertain. The CDR3 spans 13 residues. The V end was cut by 6 bases, the J end by 0 bases, with 9 bases between. CDR1 and CDR2 from the germline V gene are MNHEY and SVGAGI. In DNA, the CDR3 is TGTGCCAGCAGAGCTCCAATCTCCTACGAGCAGTACTTC. Amino acids: CASRAPISYEQYF.

The CDR3 DNA reads TGTGCCACCGGGACTAGCGGGGGCCAAGAGACCCAGTACTTC. It is translated as CATGTSGGQETQYF. The genes are TRBV10-3 and TRBJ2-5; 14 bases map to TRBD2. This CDR3 has 14 residues. J lost 1 base, V lost 10 bases, and 2 bases had no gene match. CDR1 is ENHRY, CDR2 SYGVKD, per germline.

The chain employs TRBV28 and TRBJ2-3; weak D call: TRBD2 (5 bases). V was trimmed by 3 bases and J by 2 bases, leaving 12 bases between them. CDR1 and CDR2 from the germline V gene are MDHEN and SYDVKM. The CDR3 runs to 15 residues. CDR3 amino acids: CASSFPGVNTDTQYF. DNA of the CDR3: TGTGCCAGCAGTTTTCCCGGGGTGAACACAGATACGCAGTATTTT.

The chain employs TRBV19 and TRBJ2-7; TRBD2 agrees at 9 bases. Unmatched junction bases numbered 10, after V lost 6 bases and J lost 7 bases. Germline V lookup: CDR1 LNHDA, CDR2 SQIVND (reference sequence). CDR3 length equals 14 residues. The CDR3 is CASRGSSGTGEQYF. The CDR3 DNA sequence: TGTGCCAGTAGGGGGTCTAGCGGGACGGGTGAGCAGTACTTC.

The CDR3 coding sequence is TGTGCCAGCAGCTCCGGAGGTAACACTGAAGCTTTCTTT. Residues: CASSSGGNTEAFF. The chain recombines TRBV7-9 with TRBJ1-1; D is unclear. Trimming cost V 4 bases and J 2 bases, with 8 bases left between them. The CDR3 sequence is 13 residues long. Germline V CDR1 and CDR2: SEHNR, FQNEAQ (reference sequence). The variable domain in full, with the rest retrieved from reference TRBV7-9 and TRBJ1-1, is DTGVSQNPRHKITKRGQNVTFRCDPISEHNRLYWYRQTLGQGPEFLTYFQNEAQLEKSRLLSDRFSAERPKGSFSTLEIQRTEQGDSAMYLCASSSGGNTEAFFGQGTRLTVV.

The chain joins TRBV6-2 or TRBV6-3 to TRBJ2-7; maybe TRBD1 (5 bases). This CDR3 is 13 amino acids long. From germline, CDR1 is MNHEY and CDR2 SVGEGT. V lost 0 bases to trimming and J lost 3 bases, with 6 bases between them. CDR3 in DNA: TGTGCCAGCAGTTACTCGCAGGGCTACGAGCAGTACTTC. This encodes CASSYSQGYEQYF.

J is TRBJ2-2 and V is TRBV28, with D possibly TRBD1 on 6 matching bases. Deletions cut 9 bases from V and 2 bases from J, with 13 bases between. CDR3 length equals 14 residues. Germline assignment: CDR1 MDHEN and CDR2 SYDVKM. In DNA, the CDR3 is TGTGCCAGTCGGGTAGGGGGAAACACCGGGGAGCTGTTTTTT. This codes for CASRVGGNTGELFF.

The chain links TRBV2 to TRBJ1-6, with 9 bases lining up with TRBD1. The length of the CDR3 is 17 residues. Germline V gives CDR1 SNHLY, CDR2 FYNNEI. V shed 3 bases, J shed 7 bases, and the junction held 10 bases outside the gene matches. This CDR3 reads CASSDARTGAVNSPLHF. In nucleotides, the CDR3 is TGTGCCAGCAGTGACGCTAGGACAGGGGCGGTGAATTCACCCCTCCACTTT.